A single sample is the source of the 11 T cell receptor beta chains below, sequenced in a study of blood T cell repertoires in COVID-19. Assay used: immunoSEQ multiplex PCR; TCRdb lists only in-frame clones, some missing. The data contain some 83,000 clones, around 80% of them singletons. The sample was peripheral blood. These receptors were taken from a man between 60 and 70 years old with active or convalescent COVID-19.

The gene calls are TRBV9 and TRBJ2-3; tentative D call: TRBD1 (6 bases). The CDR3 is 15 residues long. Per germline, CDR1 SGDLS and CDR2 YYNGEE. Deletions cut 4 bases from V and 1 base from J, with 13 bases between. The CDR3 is CASSSSPGGTDTQYF. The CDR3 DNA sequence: TGTGCCAGCAGCTCTAGTCCAGGGGGCACAGATACGCAGTATTTT.

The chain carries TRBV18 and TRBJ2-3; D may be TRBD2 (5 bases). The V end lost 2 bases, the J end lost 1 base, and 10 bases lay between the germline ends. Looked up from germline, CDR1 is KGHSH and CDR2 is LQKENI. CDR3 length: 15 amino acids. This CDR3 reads CASSPGGEGTDTQYF. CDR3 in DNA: TGTGCCAGCTCACCAGGAGGCGAAGGCACAGATACGCAGTATTTT.

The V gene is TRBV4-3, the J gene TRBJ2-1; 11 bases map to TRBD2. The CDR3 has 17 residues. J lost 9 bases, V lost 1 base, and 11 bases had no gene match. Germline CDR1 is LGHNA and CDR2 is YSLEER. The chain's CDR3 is CASSQGTSGGPEGEQFF. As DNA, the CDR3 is TGCGCCAGCAGCCAAGGTACTAGCGGGGGACCCGAGGGTGAGCAGTTCTTC.

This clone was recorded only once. Written as DNA, the CDR3 is TGTGCCAGCAGCCCCCAACTAGCTACCGAGGGCGAGCAGTACTTC. It translates to CASSPQLATEGEQYF. This chain uses TRBV9 with TRBJ2-7, with TRBD2 as a possible D gene (6 bases). CDR1 is SGDLS, CDR2 YYNGEE, per germline. The CDR3 covers 15 residues. V dropped 4 bases and J dropped 6 bases, with 20 bases sitting between them.

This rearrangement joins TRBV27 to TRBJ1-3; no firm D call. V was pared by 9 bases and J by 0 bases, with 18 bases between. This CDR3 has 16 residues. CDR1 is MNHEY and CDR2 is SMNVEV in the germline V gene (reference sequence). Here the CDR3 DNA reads TGTGCCAGTGCGGCGGAGGACGGACGCTCTGGAAACACCATATATTTT. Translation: CASAAEDGRSGNTIYF.

The CDR3 region is CASSSLQGWTGELFF. Written as DNA, the CDR3 is TGTGCCAGCAGCTCCCTACAGGGTTGGACCGGGGAGCTGTTTTTT. J is TRBJ2-2 and V is TRBV7-9, with D possibly TRBD1 on 6 matching bases. Germline V gene sequence: CDR1 SEHNR, CDR2 FQNEAQ (reference sequence). The CDR3 contains 15 residues. V was pared by 4 bases and J by 5 bases, with 14 bases between. Looking up the rest from reference TRBV7-9 and TRBJ2-2 gives the full variable domain: DTGVSQNPRHKITKRGQNVTFRCDPISEHNRLYWYRQTLGQGPEFLTYFQNEAQLEKSRLLSDRFSAERPKGSFSTLEIQRTEQGDSAMYLCASSSLQGWTGELFFGEGSRLTVL.

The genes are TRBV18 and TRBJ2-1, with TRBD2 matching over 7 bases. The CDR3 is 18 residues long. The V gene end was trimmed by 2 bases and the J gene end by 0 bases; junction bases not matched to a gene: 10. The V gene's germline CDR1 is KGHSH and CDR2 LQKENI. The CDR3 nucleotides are TGTGCCAGCTCACCAAAAATGGGGGGGGATAGCTCCTACAATGAGCAGTTCTTC. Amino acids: CASSPKMGGDSSYNEQFF.

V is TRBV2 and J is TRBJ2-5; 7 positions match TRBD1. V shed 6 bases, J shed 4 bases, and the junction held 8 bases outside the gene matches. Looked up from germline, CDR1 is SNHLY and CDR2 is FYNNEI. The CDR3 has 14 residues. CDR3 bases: TGTGCCAGCAGGAGAGGGGGACAGTTAGAGACCCAGTACTTC. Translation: CASRRGGQLETQYF.

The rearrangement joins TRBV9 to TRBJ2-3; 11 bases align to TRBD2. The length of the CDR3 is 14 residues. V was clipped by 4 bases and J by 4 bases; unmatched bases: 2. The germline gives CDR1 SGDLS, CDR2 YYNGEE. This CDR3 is CASSLAGGADTQYF. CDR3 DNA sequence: TGTGCCAGCAGCTTAGCGGGGGGGGCAGATACGCAGTATTTT.

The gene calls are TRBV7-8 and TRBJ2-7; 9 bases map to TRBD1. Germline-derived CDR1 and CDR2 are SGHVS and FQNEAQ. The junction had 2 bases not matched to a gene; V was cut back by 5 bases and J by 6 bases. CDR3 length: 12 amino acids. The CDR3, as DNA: TGTGCCAGCAGCCTACAGGGGGCCGAGCAGTACTTC. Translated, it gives CASSLQGAEQYF.

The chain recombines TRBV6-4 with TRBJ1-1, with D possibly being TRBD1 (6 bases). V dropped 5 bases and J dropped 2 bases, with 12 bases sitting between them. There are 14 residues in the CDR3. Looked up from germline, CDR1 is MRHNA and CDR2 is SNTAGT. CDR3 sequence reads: CASSRGGINTEAFF. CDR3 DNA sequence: TGTGCCAGCAGTCGAGGGGGAATAAACACTGAAGCTTTCTTT.